These 19 T cell receptor beta chains were sequenced from one sample in a study of cytotoxic CD8 clonotypes in ibrutinib-treated CLL (dated by TCRdb to about 2021). The library was produced with the immunoSEQ multiplex PCR assay. Drawn from immuneACCESS, this table holds only the in-frame rearrangements with V and J called that TCRdb kept. Clones are partly lost; checked studies trace under half to an unresolved V gene and leave the rest unexplained. The sample table records about 140,000 clones; about 84% of these occur just once. The ten largest make up 6% to 9.5% of the sample. This sample comprised PBMCs, obtained after 36 months of ibrutinib treatment. These TCRs come from a human donor with chronic lymphocytic leukemia.

V usage is TRBV6-5 and J usage is TRBJ2-7; D is ambiguous. Trimming shortened V by 6 bases and J by 4 bases, and 7 bases separated the two germline ends. Germline loops: CDR1 MNHEY, CDR2 SVGAGI. This CDR3 spans 11 amino acids. In nucleotides, the CDR3 is TGTGCCAGCAGAGTAGGGTACGAGCAGTACTTC. It specifies CASRVGYEQYF.

The chain joins TRBV18 to TRBJ1-2; unclear D gene. This CDR3 comprises 13 residues. CDR1 and CDR2 (germline): KGHSH, LQKENI. V dropped 5 bases and J dropped 4 bases, with 11 bases sitting between them. DNA for the CDR3: TGTGCCAGCTCAGGGGATATAAGCTATGGCTACACCTTC. It translates to CASSGDISYGYTF. Filled out from reference TRBV18 and TRBJ1-2, the complete variable domain reads NAGVMQNPRHLVRRRGQEARLRCSPMKGHSHVYWYRQLPEEGLKFMVYLQKENIIDESGMPKERFSAEFPKEGPSILRIQQVVRGDSAAYFCASSGDISYGYTFGSGTRLTVV.

Comment on this clone: Other DNA variants within this sample encode the same CDR3. The chain joins TRBV20-1 to TRBJ2-7; D uncertain. Looked up from germline, CDR1 is DFQATT and CDR2 is SNEGSKA (reference sequence). Trimming pared 0 bases from V and 4 bases from J, leaving 1 base between. The CDR3 contains 10 residues. The CDR3 sequence is CSARDYEQYF. CDR3 in DNA: TGCAGTGCTAGAGATTACGAGCAGTACTTC.

This clone is a singleton in its sample. V is TRBV9 and J is TRBJ1-4; 7 positions match TRBD1. Losses at the gene ends were 3 bases for V and 8 bases for J; bases not matched to a gene: 7. The CDR3 loop spans 14 amino acids. The germline gives CDR1 SGDLS, CDR2 YYNGEE. DNA for the CDR3: TGTGCCAGCAGCGAGGGGGCAGGGTACGAAAAACTGTTTTTT. Translation: CASSEGAGYEKLFF. The whole variable domain, filled in from reference TRBV9 and TRBJ1-4, reads DSGVTQTPKHLITATGQRVTLRCSPRSGDLSVYWYQQSLDQGLQFLIQYYNGEERAKGNILERFSAQQFPDLHSELNLSSLELGDSALYFCASSEGAGYEKLFFGSGTQLSVL.

This clone was counted a single time. The chain joins TRBV11-2 to TRBJ2-3; D is unresolved. The CDR3 extends over 13 amino acids. Germline CDR1 and CDR2: SGHAT and FQNNGV. Trimming took 5 bases from V and 0 from J, leaving 6 bases between them. CDR3 loop: CASSQPSTDTQYF. DNA for the CDR3: TGTGCCAGCAGCCAACCTAGCACAGATACGCAGTATTTT. Supplemented by reference TRBV11-2 and TRBJ2-3, the full variable domain reads EAGVAQSPRYKIIEKRQSVAFWCNPISGHATLYWYQQILGQGPKLLIQFQNNGVVDDSQLPKDRFSAERLKGVDSTLKIQPAKLEDSAVYLCASSQPSTDTQYFGPGTRLTVL.

The chain couples TRBV18 to TRBJ2-7, with D perhaps assigned TRBD1 or TRBD2 (5 bases each). Germline CDR1 is KGHSH and CDR2 is LQKENI. Trimming shortened V by 0 bases and J by 5 bases, and 11 bases separated the two germline ends. The CDR3 contains 14 residues. The CDR3 region is CASSPPSGTNEQYF. CDR3 nucleotide sequence: TGTGCCAGCTCACCACCGTCGGGGACGAACGAGCAGTACTTC.

The chain is built from TRBV9 and TRBJ2-3; D gene unclear. Per germline, CDR1 SGDLS and CDR2 YYNGEE. The ends were cut back, 1 base at V and 0 bases at J, with 6 bases in the middle. This CDR3 spans 14 amino acids. CDR3 loop: CASSVRASTDTQYF. CDR3 bases: TGTGCCAGCAGCGTAAGGGCGAGCACAGATACGCAGTATTTT. Complete variable domain (other parts from reference TRBV9 and TRBJ2-3): DSGVTQTPKHLITATGQRVTLRCSPRSGDLSVYWYQQSLDQGLQFLIQYYNGEERAKGNILERFSAQQFPDLHSELNLSSLELGDSALYFCASSVRASTDTQYFGPGTRLTVL.

The chain carries TRBV29-1 and TRBJ1-1; D is possibly TRBD1 (5 bases). This CDR3 has 15 amino acids. Germline V CDR1 and CDR2: SQVTM, ANQGSEA. The germline V and J ends were trimmed by 1 base and 2 bases, with 14 bases remaining between them. The CDR3 spells CSVEGLGRENTEAFF. DNA of the CDR3: TGCAGCGTTGAAGGGTTGGGGCGGGAAAACACTGAAGCTTTCTTT.

The genes are TRBV11-2 and TRBJ2-7, with D perhaps matching TRBD2 (6 bases). This CDR3 has 17 amino acids. CDR1 and CDR2 from the germline V gene are SGHAT and FQNNGV. The germline V and J ends were trimmed by 0 bases and 3 bases, with 18 bases remaining between them. The CDR3 DNA reads TGTGCCAGCAGCTTAGATTGGGGGGTCGGGAATTACTACGAGCAGTACTTC. This translates into CASSLDWGVGNYYEQYF.

The V and J genes are TRBV18 and TRBJ1-6; 10 positions agree with TRBD1. In germline, CDR1 is KGHSH, CDR2 LQKENI. This CDR3 spans 16 amino acids. The V and J ends lost 6 bases and 7 bases, in that order; junction bases with no gene match: 9. CDR3 residues: CASSHDRGPSNSPLHF. DNA for the CDR3: TGTGCCAGCTCGCACGACAGGGGGCCTTCGAATTCACCCCTCCACTTT. Combining the CDR3 with reference TRBV18 and TRBJ1-6 gives the whole variable domain NAGVMQNPRHLVRRRGQEARLRCSPMKGHSHVYWYRQLPEEGLKFMVYLQKENIIDESGMPKERFSAEFPKEGPSILRIQQVVRGDSAAYFCASSHDRGPSNSPLHFGNGTRLTVT.

This rearrangement joins TRBV4-2 to TRBJ1-5, with D hard to call. Germline values: CDR1 LGHNA, CDR2 YNFKEQ. The CDR3 has 13 residues. Trimming pared 0 bases from V and 3 bases from J, leaving 3 bases between. In DNA, the CDR3 is TGTGCCAGCAGCCAAGATTACAATCAGCCCCAGCATTTT. Its protein is CASSQDYNQPQHF.

This clone was detected once. For the CDR3, the DNA is TGTGCCAGCAGCTTAGGGGACTACTACGAGCAGTACTTC. This codes for CASSLGDYYEQYF. V gene TRBV7-9 combines with J gene TRBJ2-7; 7 bases are shared with TRBD2. The CDR3 sequence is 13 residues long. The V gene's germline CDR1 is SEHNR and CDR2 FQNEAQ (reference sequence). V gave up 1 base and J gave up 3 bases; unmatched junction bases: 0.

The V and J genes are TRBV10-3 and TRBJ1-2; TRBD1 matches at 7 bases. The junction had 9 bases not matched to a gene; V was cut back by 2 bases and J by 6 bases. The CDR3 contains 15 residues. Germline V CDR1 and CDR2: ENHRY, SYGVKD. The CDR3 DNA reads TGTGCCATCAGTGAGGCTGCAGGGGGTGGGGATGGCTACACCTTC. Its translation: CAISEAAGGGDGYTF.

The chain combines TRBV9 with TRBJ2-7, with D hard to call. The CDR3 contains 14 residues. Trimming shortened V by 0 bases and J by 2 bases, and 9 bases separated the two germline ends. The germline gives CDR1 SGDLS, CDR2 YYNGEE. CDR3 nucleotide sequence: TGTGCCAGCAGCGTAGCCGGCAGGACCTACGAGCAGTACTTC. Its protein is CASSVAGRTYEQYF.

This sequence joins TRBV5-4 and TRBJ2-7; no firm D call. Germline CDR1 SGHNT, CDR2 YYREEE (reference sequence). This CDR3 region has 12 residues. V was pared by 4 bases and J by 5 bases, with 10 bases between. This CDR3 is CASSQIPHEQYF. Written as DNA, the CDR3 is TGTGCCAGCAGCCAAATTCCCCACGAGCAGTACTTC.

The J gene is TRBJ1-3, the V gene TRBV5-1; 7 bases align to TRBD1. Germline V gene sequence: CDR1 SGHRS, CDR2 YFSETQ. The junction had 5 bases not matched to a gene; V was cut back by 4 bases and J by 1 base. This CDR3 contains 15 residues. CDR3 protein: CASSQGQASGNTIYF. The CDR3 region has the DNA TGCGCCAGCAGCCAAGGACAGGCTTCTGGAAACACCATATATTTT.

This chain connects TRBV5-1 to TRBJ2-7; weak D call: TRBD1 (6 bases). Germline V CDR1 and CDR2: SGHRS, YFSETQ. The CDR3 is 14 amino acids. Deletions cut 4 bases from V and 6 bases from J, with 17 bases between. CDR3 residues: CASSLGQTPAEQYF. The CDR3 region has the DNA TGCGCCAGCAGCCTAGGACAGACACCCGCCGAGCAGTACTTC.

V usage is TRBV4-1 and J usage is TRBJ1-1; D ambiguous. V lost 1 base to trimming and J lost 3 bases, with 6 bases between them. Germline V gene lookup returns CDR1 MGHRA and CDR2 YSYEKL. CDR3 length: 13 residues. CDR3 region: CASSQVPDTEAFF. DNA for the CDR3: TGCGCCAGCAGCCAAGTCCCCGACACTGAAGCTTTCTTT.

As for this clone: Relative to the germline gene, one junction end is altered; a read error may explain this. This rearrangement joins TRBV20-1 to TRBJ2-7; D might be TRBD1 (7 bases). In germline, CDR1 is DFQATT, CDR2 SNEGSKA (reference sequence). The CDR3 length is 10 residues. The CDR3 is CSARGGDSGF. The DNA of the CDR3 is TGCAGTGCTAGAGGGGGGGACAGCGGGTTC.